Presented here are 26 T cell receptor beta chains from one specimen sequenced in a study of blood T cell repertoires in COVID-19. Clones were read by immunoSEQ multiplex PCR, and TCRdb kept only the in-frame ones, dropping some. In the table there are around 180,000 clones, 70% to 90% of which are singletons. Sequenced input: peripheral blood. The receptors derive from a woman aged 80 or over with acute or convalescent COVID-19.

Only one count was recorded for this clone. The V gene is TRBV10-3, the J gene TRBJ2-5, with unresolved D. Trimming shortened V by 2 bases and J by 2 bases, and 6 bases separated the two germline ends. The CDR3 is 13 amino acids. Germline loops: CDR1 ENHRY, CDR2 SYGVKD. The CDR3, as DNA: TGTGCCATCAGTGAGGTGGCTCAAGAGACCCAGTACTTC. The encoded protein is CAISEVAQETQYF.

This clone was detected a few times. J is TRBJ2-3 and V is TRBV19; the D gene is possibly TRBD2 (6 bases). This CDR3 contains 17 residues. V gave up 7 bases and J gave up 1 base, with 21 bases separating them. The germline CDR1 and CDR2 sequences are LNHDA and SQIVND (reference sequence). The CDR3 reads CASTSRRRERGTDTQYF. DNA of the CDR3: TGTGCCAGTACTTCCAGGAGGAGGGAGAGGGGCACAGATACGCAGTATTTT.

V usage is TRBV7-9 and J usage is TRBJ2-7, with TRBD1 matching 9 bases. The CDR3 runs to 15 residues. From germline, CDR1 is SEHNR and CDR2 FQNEAQ (reference sequence). J lost 3 bases, V lost 5 bases, and 8 bases had no gene match. CDR3 region: CASSAPGTGLYEQYF. CDR3 in DNA: TGTGCCAGCAGCGCTCCCGGGACAGGGCTCTACGAGCAGTACTTC.

The chain uses TRBV9 and TRBJ2-7, with TRBD2 identical over 11 bases. The CDR3 is 13 residues long. The V gene end was trimmed by 7 bases and the J gene end by 6 bases; junction bases not matched to a gene: 6. Germline V gene sequence: CDR1 SGDLS, CDR2 YYNGEE. The CDR3 reads CASGGLAGGEQYF. The CDR3 nucleotides are TGTGCCAGCGGAGGACTAGCGGGTGGCGAGCAGTACTTC.

This sequence joins TRBV12-3 or TRBV12-4 and TRBJ2-1; D might be TRBD2 (6 bases). The CDR3 has 13 residues. V lost 6 bases and J 5 bases, leaving 11 bases between the germline ends. In nucleotides, the CDR3 is TGTGCCAGCAGCACCCCGGGGGACAATGAGCAGTTCTTC. This sequence encodes CASSTPGDNEQFF.

This clone was picked up one time. The V and J genes are TRBV5-4 and TRBJ2-1, with 11 bases lining up with TRBD1. CDR1 is SGHNT, CDR2 YYREEE, per germline (reference sequence). The CDR3 loop spans 16 amino acids. The trim removed 6 bases at V and 6 bases at J, leaving 11 bases unmatched. The CDR3 sequence: CASIPGRTGGFNEQFF. As DNA, the CDR3 is TGTGCCAGCATTCCGGGGAGGACAGGGGGCTTCAATGAGCAGTTCTTC.

This chain links TRBV9 with TRBJ1-2, with D possibly TRBD1 on 6 matching bases. CDR3 length: 13 residues. CDR1 is SGDLS, CDR2 YYNGEE, per germline. The V gene lost 4 bases and the J gene lost 5 bases, with 12 bases spanning the gap. CDR3 in DNA: TGTGCCAGCAGCAACGGACAGTCATATGGCTACACCTTC. This translates into CASSNGQSYGYTF. The full variable domain, with the rest looked up from reference TRBV9 and TRBJ1-2, is DSGVTQTPKHLITATGQRVTLRCSPRSGDLSVYWYQQSLDQGLQFLIQYYNGEERAKGNILERFSAQQFPDLHSELNLSSLELGDSALYFCASSNGQSYGYTFGSGTRLTVV.

The chain links TRBV6-6 to TRBJ2-1; 14 bases align to TRBD2. Trimming took 5 bases from V and 8 from J; bases not matched to a gene: 5. This CDR3 comprises 15 residues. CDR1 and CDR2 (germline): MNHNY, SVGAGI (reference sequence). The CDR3 is CASSGTSGSGDEQFF. As DNA, the CDR3 is TGTGCCAGCAGTGGGACTAGCGGGAGTGGAGATGAGCAGTTCTTC.

The gene calls are TRBV10-3 and TRBJ1-5, with a possible D match to TRBD1 (5 bases). Germline V CDR1 and CDR2: ENHRY, SYGVKD. This CDR3 is 16 amino acids long. Trimming shortened V by 2 bases and J by 1 base, and 12 bases separated the two germline ends. The CDR3 protein is CAISETEGSSNQPQHF. The CDR3 nucleotides read TGTGCCATCAGTGAGACGGAGGGGTCGAGCAATCAGCCCCAGCATTTT.

The genes are TRBV5-1 and TRBJ1-4; D not resolved. Germline V gene sequence: CDR1 SGHRS, CDR2 YFSETQ. The CDR3 runs 13 residues. V was shortened by 3 bases and J by 8 bases, with 11 bases between the two germline ends. CDR3 bases: TGCGCCAGCAGCTGGGAGACTCGGGAAAAACTGTTTTTT. Protein sequence: CASSWETREKLFF.

The V and J genes are TRBV29-1 and TRBJ1-2, with D possibly matching TRBD1 (6 bases). Germline V gene data show CDR1 as SQVTM and CDR2 as ANQGSEA. CDR3 length: 13 amino acids. Between the trimmed V and J ends, which lost 5 bases and 0 bases, there was a span of 10 bases. The CDR3 region is CSVSGGTNYGYTF. Written as DNA, the CDR3 is TGCAGCGTTTCTGGGGGCACTAACTATGGCTACACCTTC.

The chain joins TRBV7-9 to TRBJ2-7; TRBD2 matches 7 bases. V shed 1 base, J shed 5 bases, and the junction held 8 bases outside the gene matches. The germline gives CDR1 SEHNR, CDR2 FQNEAQ (reference sequence). The CDR3 runs to 15 residues. CDR3 in amino acids: CASSLVGGLVNEQYF. In DNA form, the CDR3 reads TGTGCCAGCAGCTTAGTAGGTGGACTAGTCAACGAGCAGTACTTC.

V and J are TRBV5-1 and TRBJ2-3; 11 bases map to TRBD2. The CDR3 has 16 residues. J lost 0 bases, V lost 4 bases, and 4 bases had no gene match. Germline CDR1 is SGHRS and CDR2 is YFSETQ. CDR3 in DNA: TGCGCCAGCAGCGAGGGACTAGCGGCTAGCACAGATACGCAGTATTTT. This translates into CASSEGLAASTDTQYF.

In DNA, the CDR3 is TGTGCCAGCAGACCCGGGACAGGGGCCACCGGGGAGCTGTTTTTT. Translation: CASRPGTGATGELFF. V gene TRBV6-5 combines with J gene TRBJ2-2, with 10 positions matching TRBD1. The CDR3 is 15 residues long. Germline V gene data show CDR1 as MNHEY and CDR2 as SVGAGI. V was pared by 6 bases and J by 4 bases, with 5 bases of the junction left unmatched.

This clone was seen only once. The same CDR3 also results from other DNA sequences found in this sample. The rearrangement uses TRBV5-4 and TRBJ2-1, with 8 bases that match TRBD2. The CDR3 consists of 15 residues. J lost 1 base, V lost 5 bases, and 5 bases had no gene match. Germline V gene data show CDR1 as SGHNT and CDR2 as YYREEE (reference sequence). CDR3 coding DNA: TGTGCCAGCAGTTTCAGCGGGAGATCCTACAATGAGCAGTTCTTC. This translates into CASSFSGRSYNEQFF.

The V gene is TRBV5-5, the J gene TRBJ1-6; 8 nucleotides match TRBD1. This CDR3 has 14 residues. Trimming at V came to 5 bases and at J to 7 bases, leaving 5 bases not matched to a gene. Germline CDR1 and CDR2: SGHKS and YYEKEE (reference sequence). The CDR3 coding sequence is TGTGCCAGCAGAACGGACAGGGCGAATTCACCCCTCCACTTT. It yields the protein CASRTDRANSPLHF.

J is TRBJ1-1 and V is TRBV9; 8 bases are shared with TRBD1. Germline-derived CDR1 and CDR2 are SGDLS and YYNGEE. The junction had 1 base not matched to a gene; V was cut back by 2 bases and J by 1 base. CDR3 length equals 14 residues. The CDR3 DNA reads as TGTGCCAGCAGCGTTGACAGGGGGAACACTGAAGCTTTCTTT. Translating it yields CASSVDRGNTEAFF.

V and J are TRBV4-2 and TRBJ1-1; D is unclear. The V gene lost 3 bases and the J gene lost 1 base, with 12 bases spanning the gap. In germline, CDR1 is LGHNA, CDR2 YNFKEQ. The CDR3 extends over 15 amino acids. The CDR3 DNA reads as TGTGCCAGCAGCCATGAGGTAGGTTCGAACACTGAAGCTTTCTTT. Its translation: CASSHEVGSNTEAFF.

The chain's CDR3 is CASSPRQGATVYGYTF. The DNA for the CDR3 is TGTGCCAGCTCACCACGGCAGGGGGCGACCGTCTACGGCTACACCTTC. The gene calls are TRBV18 and TRBJ1-2; 8 bases line up with TRBD1. Germline V gene lookup returns CDR1 KGHSH and CDR2 LQKENI. With V trimmed by 1 base and J by 8 bases, 12 bases remained unmatched. The CDR3 totals 16 residues.

This sequence joins TRBV19 and TRBJ2-7, with TRBD1 identical over 9 bases. Germline V gene data show CDR1 as LNHDA and CDR2 as SQIVND (reference sequence). CDR3 size: 14 residues. The V gene end was trimmed by 4 bases and the J gene end by 6 bases; junction bases not matched to a gene: 7. The CDR3 region is CASSTSRGQGEQYF. In DNA form, the CDR3 reads TGTGCCAGTAGTACCTCCCGGGGACAGGGCGAGCAGTACTTC.

V gene TRBV18 combines with J gene TRBJ1-5; D possibly corresponds to TRBD1 (5 bases). This CDR3 region has 14 residues. V lost 3 bases and J 3 bases, leaving 9 bases between the germline ends. CDR1 and CDR2 (germline): KGHSH, LQKENI. Here the CDR3 DNA reads TGTGCCAGCTCACCGACAGCCTACAATCAGCCCCAGCATTTT. The encoded protein is CASSPTAYNQPQHF.

This chain uses TRBV7-2 with TRBJ1-2; TRBD1 might be the D (5 bases). V was shortened by 5 bases and J by 6 bases, with 16 bases between the two germline ends. Germline CDR1 SGHTA, CDR2 FQGNSA. This CDR3 is built from 14 residues. CDR3: CASSPRRAGDGYTF. In nucleotides, the CDR3 is TGTGCCAGCAGCCCCCGCAGGGCTGGTGATGGCTACACCTTC.

This chain links TRBV9 with TRBJ1-2; 9 bases match TRBD1. Germline V lookup: CDR1 SGDLS, CDR2 YYNGEE. The CDR3 has 16 amino acids. Trimming cost V 0 bases and J 4 bases; bases outside gene matches: 7. CDR3 bases: TGTGCCAGCAGCGTAGGTGGGACAGGGAAGGGCTATGGCTACACCTTC. Translating it yields CASSVGGTGKGYGYTF.

The chain carries TRBV4-3 and TRBJ1-4; D remains ambiguous. This CDR3 is 15 amino acids long. Germline assignment: CDR1 LGHNA and CDR2 YSLEER. The V end was cut by 3 bases, the J end by 4 bases, with 12 bases between. Here the CDR3 DNA reads TGCGCCAGCAGCCAGGGTGACACTCGTAATGAAAAACTGTTTTTT. Protein sequence: CASSQGDTRNEKLFF.

The chain has TRBV7-9 and TRBJ2-3, with TRBD1 matching 9 bases. Germline CDR1 SEHNR, CDR2 FQNEAQ (reference sequence). The CDR3 sequence is 17 residues long. Germline trimming cut 0 bases from V and 4 bases from J; bases unmatched to any gene: 8. The CDR3 DNA is TGTGCCAGCAGCTTAGCGCTTTTGGGACAGGGATCAGATACGCAGTATTTT. Protein: CASSLALLGQGSDTQYF.

The gene calls are TRBV27 and TRBJ1-4; perhaps TRBD1 as D (6 bases). Germline CDR1 is MNHEY and CDR2 is SMNVEV (reference sequence). This CDR3 comprises 14 residues. V lost 2 bases and J lost 3, with 7 bases in between. DNA of the CDR3: TGTGCCAGCAGTTTACAGGGGCCTAATGAAAAACTGTTTTTT. It codes for CASSLQGPNEKLFF.